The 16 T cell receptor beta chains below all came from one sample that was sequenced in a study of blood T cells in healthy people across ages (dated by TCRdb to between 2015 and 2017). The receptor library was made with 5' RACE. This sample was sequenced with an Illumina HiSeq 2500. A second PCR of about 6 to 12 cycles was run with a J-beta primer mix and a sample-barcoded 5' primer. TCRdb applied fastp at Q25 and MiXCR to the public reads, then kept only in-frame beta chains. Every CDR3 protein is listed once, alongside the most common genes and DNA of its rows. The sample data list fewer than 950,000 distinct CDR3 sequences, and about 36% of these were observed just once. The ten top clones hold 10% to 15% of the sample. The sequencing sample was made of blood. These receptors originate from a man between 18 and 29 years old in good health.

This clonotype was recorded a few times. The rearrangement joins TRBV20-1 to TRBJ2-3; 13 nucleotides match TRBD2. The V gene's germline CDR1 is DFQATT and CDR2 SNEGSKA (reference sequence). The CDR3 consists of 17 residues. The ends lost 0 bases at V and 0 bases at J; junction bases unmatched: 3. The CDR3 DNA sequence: TGCAGTGCTAGAGAACTAGCGGGGGGGCCAAGCACAGATACGCAGTATTTT. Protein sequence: CSARELAGGPSTDTQYF.

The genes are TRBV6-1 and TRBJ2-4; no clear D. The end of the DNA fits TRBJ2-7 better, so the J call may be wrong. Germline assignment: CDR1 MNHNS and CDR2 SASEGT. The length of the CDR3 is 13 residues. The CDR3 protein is CASFEKPFDEQYF. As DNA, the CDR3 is TGTGCCAGCTTCGAAAAGCCGTTCGACGAGCAGTACTTC.

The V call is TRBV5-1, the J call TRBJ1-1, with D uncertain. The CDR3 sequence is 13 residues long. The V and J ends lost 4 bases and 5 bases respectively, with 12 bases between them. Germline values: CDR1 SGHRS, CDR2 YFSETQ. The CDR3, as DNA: TGCGCCAGCAGCCCAGCGGGGTTAACTGAAGCTTTCTTT. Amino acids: CASSPAGLTEAFF. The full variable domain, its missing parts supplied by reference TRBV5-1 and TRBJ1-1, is KAGVTQTPRYLIKTRGQQVTLSCSPISGHRSVSWYQQTPGQGLQFLFEYFSETQRNKGNFPGRFSGRQFSNSRSEMNVSTLELGDSALYLCASSPAGLTEAFFGQGTRLTVV.

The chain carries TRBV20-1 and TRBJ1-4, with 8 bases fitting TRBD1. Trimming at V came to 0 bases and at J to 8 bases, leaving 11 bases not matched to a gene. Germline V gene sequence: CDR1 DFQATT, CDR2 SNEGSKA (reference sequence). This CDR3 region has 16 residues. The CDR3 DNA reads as TGCAGTGCTAGAGATTTCAGGGGGCATGTTAGGGAAAAACTGTTTTTT. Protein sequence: CSARDFRGHVREKLFF.

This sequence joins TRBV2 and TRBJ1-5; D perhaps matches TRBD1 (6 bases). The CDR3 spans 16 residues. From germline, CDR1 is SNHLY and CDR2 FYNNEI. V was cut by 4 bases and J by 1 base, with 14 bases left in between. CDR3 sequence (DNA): TGTGCCAGCAGTGGATCGGGGGGCAGAAGCAATCAGCCCCAGCATTTT. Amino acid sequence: CASSGSGGRSNQPQHF. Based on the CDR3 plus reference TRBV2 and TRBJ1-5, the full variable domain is EPEVTQTPSHQVTQMGQEVILRCVPISNHLYFYWYRQILGQKVEFLVSFYNNEISEKSEIFDDQFSVERPDGSNFTLKIRSTKLEDSAMYFCASSGSGGRSNQPQHFGDGTRLSIL.

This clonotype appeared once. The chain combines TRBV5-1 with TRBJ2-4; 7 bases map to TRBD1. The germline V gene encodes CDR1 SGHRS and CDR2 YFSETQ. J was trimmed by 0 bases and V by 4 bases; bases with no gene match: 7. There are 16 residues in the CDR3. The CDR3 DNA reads TGCGCCAGCAGCCCAGGGACAGAACTAGCCAAAAACATTCAGTACTTC. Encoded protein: CASSPGTELAKNIQYF.

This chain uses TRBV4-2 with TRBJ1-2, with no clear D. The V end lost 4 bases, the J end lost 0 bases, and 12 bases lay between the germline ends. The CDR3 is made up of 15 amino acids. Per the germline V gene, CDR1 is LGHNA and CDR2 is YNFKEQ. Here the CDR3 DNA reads TGTGCCAGCAGCCCCCGGGCAGGCGCTAACTATGGCTACACCTTC. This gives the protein CASSPRAGANYGYTF.

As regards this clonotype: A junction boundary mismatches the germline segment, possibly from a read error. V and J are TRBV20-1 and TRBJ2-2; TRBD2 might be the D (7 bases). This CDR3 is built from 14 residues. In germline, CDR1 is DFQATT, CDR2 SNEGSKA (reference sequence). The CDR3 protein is CSASFGGPTEELFF. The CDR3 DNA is TGCAGTGCTAGTTTCGGGGGGCCAACCGAGGAGCTGTTTTTT.

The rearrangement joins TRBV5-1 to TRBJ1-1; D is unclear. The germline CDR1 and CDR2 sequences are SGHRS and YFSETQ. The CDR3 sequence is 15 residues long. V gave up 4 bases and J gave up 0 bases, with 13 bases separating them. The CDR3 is CASSRQTRMNTEAFF. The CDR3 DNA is TGCGCCAGCAGCCGGCAGACCCGTATGAACACTGAAGCTTTCTTT. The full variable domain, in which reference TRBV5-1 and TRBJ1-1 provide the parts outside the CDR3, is KAGVTQTPRYLIKTRGQQVTLSCSPISGHRSVSWYQQTPGQGLQFLFEYFSETQRNKGNFPGRFSGRQFSNSRSEMNVSTLELGDSALYLCASSRQTRMNTEAFFGQGTRLTVV.

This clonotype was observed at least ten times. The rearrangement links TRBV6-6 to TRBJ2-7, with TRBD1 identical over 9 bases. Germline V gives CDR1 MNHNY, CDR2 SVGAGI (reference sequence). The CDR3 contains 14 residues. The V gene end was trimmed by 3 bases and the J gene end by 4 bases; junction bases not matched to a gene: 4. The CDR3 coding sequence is TGTGCCAGCAGTTATTTGGGACAGGGATACGAGCAGTACTTC. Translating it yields CASSYLGQGYEQYF.

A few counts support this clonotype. CDR3 nucleotide sequence: TGTGCCAGCAGTGTTGACAGGGGGCGGCTTGGTCAGCCCCAGCATTTT. It translates to CASSVDRGRLGQPQHF. The V gene is TRBV12-3 or TRBV12-4, the J gene TRBJ1-5, with 10 nucleotides matching TRBD1. The trim removed 5 bases at V and 6 bases at J, leaving 10 bases unmatched. The CDR3 covers 16 residues.

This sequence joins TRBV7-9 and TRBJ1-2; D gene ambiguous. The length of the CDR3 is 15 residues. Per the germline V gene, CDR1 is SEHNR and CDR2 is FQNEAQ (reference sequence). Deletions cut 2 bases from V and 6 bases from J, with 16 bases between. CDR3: CASSLLEGGVDGYTF. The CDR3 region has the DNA TGTGCCAGCAGCTTATTGGAGGGCGGGGTCGATGGCTACACCTTC.

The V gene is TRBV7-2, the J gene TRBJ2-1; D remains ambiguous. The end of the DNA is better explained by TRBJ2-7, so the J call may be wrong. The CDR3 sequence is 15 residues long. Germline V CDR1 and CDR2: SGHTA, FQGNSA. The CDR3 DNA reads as TGTGCCAGCAGCTCAATACAGAGCTCCTACAATGAGCAGTACTTC. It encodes CASSSIQSSYNEQYF.

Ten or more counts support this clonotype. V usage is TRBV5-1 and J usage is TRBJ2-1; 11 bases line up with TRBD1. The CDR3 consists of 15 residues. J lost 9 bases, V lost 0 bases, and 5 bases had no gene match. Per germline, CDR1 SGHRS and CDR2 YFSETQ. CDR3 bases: TGCGCCAGCAGCTTGGATGGGACAGGGGGTCGTGAGCAGTTCTTC. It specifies CASSLDGTGGREQFF.

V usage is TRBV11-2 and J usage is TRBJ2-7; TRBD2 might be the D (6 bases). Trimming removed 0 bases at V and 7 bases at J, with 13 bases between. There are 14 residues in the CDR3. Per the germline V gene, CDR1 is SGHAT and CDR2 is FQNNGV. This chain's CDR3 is CASSLDGGNCEQYF. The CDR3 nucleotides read TGTGCCAGCAGCTTAGACGGGGGAAACTGTGAGCAGTACTTC.

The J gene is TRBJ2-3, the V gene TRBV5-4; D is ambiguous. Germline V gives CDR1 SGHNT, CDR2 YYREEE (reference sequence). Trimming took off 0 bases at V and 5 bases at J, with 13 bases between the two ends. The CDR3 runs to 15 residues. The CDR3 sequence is CASSLGGGWEDTQYF. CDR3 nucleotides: TGTGCCAGCAGCTTGGGGGGTGGGTGGGAAGATACGCAGTATTTT.